These 16 T cell receptor beta chains were sequenced from one sample in a study of shared clonotypes between healthy human individuals. Sequenced by immunoSEQ multiplex PCR; TCRdb stores in-frame clones only, minus some. This table has about a million clones, approximately 77% appearing once. The sample consisted of memory CD4+ T cells from PBMCs. The subset was: CD45RA-negative fraction. The source is a man between 18 and 29 years old in good health. Some clones in this sample may be carry-over from other donors' samples.

This sequence joins TRBV7-9 and TRBJ1-1; no firm D call. Germline CDR1 and CDR2: SEHNR and FQNEAQ (reference sequence). The CDR3 length is 9 residues. V gave up 3 bases and J gave up 11 bases, with 4 bases separating them. CDR3 nucleotide sequence: TGTGCCAGCAGCTTGGGGGCTTTCTTT. Its protein is CASSLGAFF.

The V call is TRBV5-6, the J call TRBJ2-5; 7 nucleotides line up with TRBD1. J lost 5 bases, V lost 9 bases, and 13 bases had no gene match. Germline CDR1 is SGHDT and CDR2 is YYEEEE. This CDR3 spans 14 amino acids. CDR3 loop: CATYKGAARETQYF. The CDR3 DNA is TGTGCCACTTACAAGGGGGCCGCTCGGGAGACCCAGTACTTC. Complete variable domain (other parts from reference TRBV5-6 and TRBJ2-5): DAGVTQSPTHLIKTRGQQVTLRCSPKSGHDTVSWYQQALGQGPQFIFQYYEEEERQRGNFPDRFSGHQFPNYSSELNVNALLLGDSALYLCATYKGAARETQYFGPGTRLLVL.

V usage is TRBV5-4 and J usage is TRBJ2-7; D possibly matches TRBD1 or TRBD2 (5 bases each). V lost 2 bases, J lost 6 bases, and 12 bases lay in between. Germline CDR1 SGHNT, CDR2 YYREEE (reference sequence). The CDR3 has 13 residues. CDR3 residues: CASSLEAGTEQYF. For the CDR3, the DNA is TGTGCCAGCAGCTTAGAGGCCGGGACCGAGCAGTACTTC.

The chain is built from TRBV27 and TRBJ2-5; tentatively, D is TRBD1 or TRBD2 (5 bases each). CDR1 and CDR2 from the germline V gene are MNHEY and SMNVEV (reference sequence). There are 15 residues in the CDR3. V dropped 5 bases and J dropped 2 bases, with 15 bases sitting between them. CDR3 protein: CASSPGTLAQETQYF. The CDR3 DNA reads as TGTGCCAGCAGTCCGGGGACGCTAGCTCAAGAGACCCAGTACTTC.

The V and J genes are TRBV29-1 and TRBJ1-1; D not certain. Germline V gives CDR1 SQVTM, CDR2 ANQGSEA. This CDR3 contains 12 residues. V lost 4 bases and J 6 bases, leaving 12 bases between the germline ends. This CDR3 reads CSVATSGAEAFF. CDR3 nucleotide sequence: TGCAGCGTTGCCACCTCTGGGGCTGAAGCTTTCTTT.

CDR3 in DNA: TGTGCCACCAGCAGAGGACTAGCGGAGAGGGGAGAGACCCAGTACTTC. Translated: CATSRGLAERGETQYF. J is TRBJ2-5 and V is TRBV15; 9 bases fit TRBD2. The CDR3 is 16 amino acids. CDR1 and CDR2 from the germline V gene are LNHNV and YYDKDF (reference sequence). V dropped 1 base and J dropped 4; count of bases not matched to a gene: 7.

The chain couples TRBV4-3 to TRBJ1-5; D gene unclear. The CDR3 totals 13 residues. V gave up 0 bases and J gave up 4 bases, with 4 bases separating them. Germline lookup yields CDR1 LGHNA and CDR2 YSLEER. The DNA of the CDR3 is TGCGCCAGCAGCCAAGACTATAATCAGCCCCAGCATTTT. Protein product: CASSQDYNQPQHF.

This rearrangement joins TRBV28 to TRBJ2-2; 9 bases are shared with TRBD1. The CDR3 has 17 residues. CDR1 MDHEN and CDR2 SYDVKM come from the germline V gene. V trimming: 6 bases; J trimming: 7 bases; junction bases outside the gene matches: 15. CDR3 in DNA: TGTGCCAGCAGCCCTCGTTGGGGGACAGGGTTTAACGGGGAGCTGTTTTTT. As protein: CASSPRWGTGFNGELFF.

This clone was detected once. The chain links TRBV9 to TRBJ2-1, with TRBD2 matching 7 bases. CDR1 and CDR2 from the germline V gene are SGDLS and YYNGEE. Trimming removed 7 bases from V and 0 bases from J; junction bases left unmatched: 7. The CDR3 contains 15 residues. DNA of the CDR3: TGTGCCAGCTCCTTGGGCGGGGGCTCCTACAATGAGCAGTTCTTC. Amino acids: CASSLGGGSYNEQFF.

CDR3 sequence reads: CASSLGDWADTQYF. CDR3 bases: TGCGCCAGCAGCTTGGGGGATTGGGCAGATACGCAGTATTTT. V usage is TRBV5-1 and J usage is TRBJ2-3; D unclear. V was trimmed by 0 bases and J by 4 bases, leaving 9 bases between them. The CDR3 spans 14 residues. CDR1 is SGHRS, CDR2 YFSETQ, per germline.

There are many counts of this clone. The rearrangement links TRBV28 to TRBJ2-7; TRBD2 might be the D (5 bases). Deletions cut 7 bases from V and 0 bases from J, with 13 bases between. The CDR3 extends over 14 amino acids. CDR1 and CDR2 (germline): MDHEN, SYDVKM. The CDR3 spells CASTDGISSYEQYF. The CDR3 coding sequence is TGTGCCAGCACCGACGGGATCTCCTCCTACGAGCAGTACTTC.

The gene calls are TRBV6-5 and TRBJ2-1, with a tentative D call TRBD1 (5 bases). V lost 6 bases to trimming and J lost 0 bases, with 12 bases between them. The germline V gene encodes CDR1 MNHEY and CDR2 SVGAGI. This CDR3 is 15 amino acids long. CDR3 sequence: CASRQGVFSYNEQFF. DNA of the CDR3: TGTGCCAGCAGACAAGGGGTCTTCTCCTACAATGAGCAGTTCTTC.

CDR3 sequence: CASSVVPISGTPQGEQFF. The CDR3 DNA sequence: TGTGCCAGCAGCGTAGTCCCTATTAGCGGGACACCACAGGGTGAGCAGTTCTTC. The chain uses TRBV9 and TRBJ2-1; 8 bases match TRBD2. Trimming took 0 bases from V and 9 from J; bases not matched to a gene: 17. Germline V CDR1 and CDR2: SGDLS, YYNGEE. The CDR3 spans 18 residues.

The gene calls are TRBV5-1 and TRBJ2-7, with a possible D match to TRBD1 (6 bases). This CDR3 comprises 16 residues. The V and J ends lost 1 base and 0 bases respectively, with 14 bases between them. Germline lookup yields CDR1 SGHRS and CDR2 YFSETQ. CDR3 sequence reads: CASSLLAQGNSYEQYF. For the CDR3, the DNA is TGCGCCAGCAGCTTGTTGGCCCAGGGGAACTCCTACGAGCAGTACTTC.

On this clone itself: This same CDR3 is encoded by further DNA sequences in the sample. The chain is built from TRBV5-1 and TRBJ1-2; 9 positions match TRBD1. Germline CDR1 SGHRS, CDR2 YFSETQ. CDR3 length equals 13 residues. V lost 0 bases to trimming and J lost 6 bases; unmatched junction nucleotides: 0. The CDR3: CASSLGTGDGYTF. The CDR3 nucleotides read TGCGCCAGCAGCTTGGGGACAGGGGATGGCTACACCTTC. Full variable domain (rest looked up from reference TRBV5-1 and TRBJ1-2): KAGVTQTPRYLIKTRGQQVTLSCSPISGHRSVSWYQQTPGQGLQFLFEYFSETQRNKGNFPGRFSGRQFSNSRSEMNVSTLELGDSALYLCASSLGTGDGYTFGSGTRLTVV.

In this sample, this clone turned up a few times. The sample has other DNA sequences that encode this CDR3 too. The chain couples TRBV6-1 to TRBJ2-3, with TRBD2 matching over 12 bases. The CDR3 runs 16 residues. Trimming took 1 base from V and 2 from J; bases not matched to a gene: 1. CDR1 and CDR2 from the germline V gene are MNHNS and SASEGT. For the CDR3, the DNA is TGTGCCAGCAGTGAAGGGACTAGCGGGATCACAGATACGCAGTATTTT. This sequence encodes CASSEGTSGITDTQYF.